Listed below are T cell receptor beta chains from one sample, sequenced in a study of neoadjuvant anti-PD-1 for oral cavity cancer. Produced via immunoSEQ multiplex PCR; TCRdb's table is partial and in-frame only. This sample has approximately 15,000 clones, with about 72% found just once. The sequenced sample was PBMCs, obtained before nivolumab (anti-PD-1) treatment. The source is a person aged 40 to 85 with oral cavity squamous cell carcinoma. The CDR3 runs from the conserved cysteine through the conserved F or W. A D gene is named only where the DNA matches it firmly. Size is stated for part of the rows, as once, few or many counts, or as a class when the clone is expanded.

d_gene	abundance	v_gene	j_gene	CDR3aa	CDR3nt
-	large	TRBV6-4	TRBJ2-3	CASSDGSTDTQYF	TGTGCCAGCAGTGACGGGAGCACAGATACGCAGTATTTT
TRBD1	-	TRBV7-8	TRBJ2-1	CASSRRTGSSYNEQFF	TGTGCCAGCAGCCGTAGGACAGGGAGCTCCTACAATGAGCAGTTCTTC
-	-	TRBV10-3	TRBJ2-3	CAISELPDTQYF	TGTGCCATCAGTGAACTCCCTGATACGCAGTATTTT
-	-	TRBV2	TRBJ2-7	CASNVRYEQYF	TGTGCCAGCAATGTTCGATACGAGCAGTACTTC
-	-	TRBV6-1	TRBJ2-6	CASSEAGRYSGANVLTF	TGTGCCAGCAGTGAAGCGGGTCGATACTCTGGGGCCAACGTCCTGACTTTC
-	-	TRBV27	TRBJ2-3	CASSPRDAIMGDTQYF	TGTGCCAGCAGTCCTCGGGACGCCATCATGGGGGATACGCAGTATTTT
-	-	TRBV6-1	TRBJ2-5	CASSERAPPETQYF	TGTGCCAGCAGTGAAAGAGCCCCCCCAGAGACCCAGTACTTC
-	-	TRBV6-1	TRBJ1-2	CASSGASTGNYGYTF	TGTGCCAGCAGTGGAGCTTCTACGGGGAATTATGGCTACACCTTC
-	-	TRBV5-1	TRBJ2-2	CASRRDSTGELFF	TGCGCCAGCAGAAGGGATTCTACCGGGGAGCTGTTTTTT
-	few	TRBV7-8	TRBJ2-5	CASSVLQETQYF	TGTGCCAGCAGCGTACTCCAAGAGACCCAGTACTTC
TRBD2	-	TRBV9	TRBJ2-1	CASSVEPAGALDEQFF	TGTGCCAGCAGCGTAGAACCAGCGGGAGCTCTCGATGAGCAGTTCTTC
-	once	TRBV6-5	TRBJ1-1	CASSSRTLLNTEAFF	TGTGCCAGCAGTTCCCGGACCTTACTTAACACTGAAGCTTTCTTT
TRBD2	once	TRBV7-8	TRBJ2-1	CASSLLAGASEQFF	TGTGCCAGCAGCTTACTAGCGGGGGCCTCTGAGCAGTTCTTC
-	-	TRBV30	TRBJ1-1	CAWSVQEVTEAFF	TGTGCCTGGAGTGTACAAGAGGTCACTGAAGCTTTCTTT
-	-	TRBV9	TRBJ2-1	CASSVGLATYNEQFF	TGTGCCAGCAGCGTAGGACTCGCGACCTACAATGAGCAGTTCTTC
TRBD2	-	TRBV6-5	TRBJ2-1	CASTSGLVNNEQFF	TGTGCCAGCACCTCGGGACTAGTCAACAATGAGCAGTTCTTC
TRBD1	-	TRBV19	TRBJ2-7	CASTQGTGDYEQYF	TGTGCCAGTACCCAAGGGACAGGGGACTACGAGCAGTACTTC
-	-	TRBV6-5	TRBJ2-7	CASSYEVRGEQYF	TGTGCCAGCAGTTACGAGGTCCGGGGCGAGCAGTACTTC
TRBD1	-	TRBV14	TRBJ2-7	CASSSRDREYEQYF	TGTGCCAGCAGTTCCCGGGACAGGGAGTACGAGCAGTACTTC
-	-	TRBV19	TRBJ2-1	CASKAVASYNEQFF	TGTGCCAGTAAAGCGGTAGCCTCCTACAATGAGCAGTTCTTC
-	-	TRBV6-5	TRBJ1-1	CASRYDRRSTEAFF	TGTGCCAGCAGGTACGACAGGAGGAGCACTGAAGCTTTCTTT
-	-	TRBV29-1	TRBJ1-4	CSVVLGRGGEKLFF	TGCAGCGTTGTTCTTGGCAGGGGAGGGGAAAAACTGTTTTTT
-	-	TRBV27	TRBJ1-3	CASSLSGRLPSGNTIYF	TGTGCCAGCAGTTTAAGTGGCAGGCTTCCCTCTGGAAACACCATATATTTT
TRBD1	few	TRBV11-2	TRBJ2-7	CASSIGTGLYEQYF	TGTGCCAGCAGCATCGGGACAGGGCTCTACGAGCAGTACTTC
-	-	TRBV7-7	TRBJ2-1	CASSISSYNEQFF	TGTGCTAGCAGCATCAGCTCCTACAATGAGCAGTTCTTC
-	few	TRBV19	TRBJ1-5	CASSMNLIRQPQHF	TGTGCCAGTAGTATGAATCTAATACGTCAGCCCCAGCATTTT
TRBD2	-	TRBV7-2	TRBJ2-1	CASSNGAGALGEQFF	TGTGCCAGCAGCAATGGGGCGGGAGCGCTCGGTGAGCAGTTCTTC
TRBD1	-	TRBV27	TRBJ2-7	CASSSLQGQEQYF	TGTGCCAGCAGTTCCTTACAGGGGCAGGAGCAGTACTTC
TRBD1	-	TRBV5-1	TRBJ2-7	CATSTGQPPYEQYF	TGCGCCACCTCCACGGGACAGCCTCCCTACGAGCAGTACTTC
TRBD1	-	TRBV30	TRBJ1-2	CAWSVGTDHGYTF	TGTGCCTGGAGTGTAGGGACAGACCATGGCTACACCTTC
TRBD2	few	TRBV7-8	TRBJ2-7	CASSPGTSGSYEQYF	TGTGCCAGCAGCCCGGGGACTAGCGGTTCCTACGAGCAGTACTTC
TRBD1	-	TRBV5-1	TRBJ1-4	CASSLGQGREKLFF	TGCGCCAGCAGTTTAGGACAGGGTCGGGAAAAACTGTTTTTT
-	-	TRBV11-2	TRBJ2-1	CASSFSRDSYNEQFF	TGTGCCAGCAGCTTCTCCAGGGACTCCTACAATGAGCAGTTCTTC
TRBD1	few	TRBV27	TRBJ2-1	CASTPTGGEQFF	TGTGCCAGCACCCCAACAGGGGGCGAGCAGTTCTTC
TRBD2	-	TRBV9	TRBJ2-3	CASSFSQGASGPSTDTQYF	TGTGCCAGCAGCTTCTCCCAAGGGGCTAGCGGCCCTAGCACAGATACGCAGTATTTT
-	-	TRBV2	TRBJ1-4	CASSEWEKLFF	TGTGCCAGCAGTGAGTGGGAAAAACTGTTTTTT
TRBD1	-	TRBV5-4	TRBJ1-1	CASSKGQGYLNTEAFF	TGTGCCAGCAGCAAAGGACAGGGATACTTGAACACTGAAGCTTTCTTT
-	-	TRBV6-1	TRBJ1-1	CASSALRNTEAFF	TGTGCCAGCAGTGCACTTCGTAACACTGAAGCTTTCTTT
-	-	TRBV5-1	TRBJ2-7	CASSLDDRSYEQYF	TGCGCCAGCAGCTTGGATGACAGGAGCTACGAGCAGTACTTC
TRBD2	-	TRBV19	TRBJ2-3	CASSFGLAGSADTQYF	TGTGCCAGTAGTTTTGGGCTAGCGGGAAGCGCAGATACGCAGTATTTT
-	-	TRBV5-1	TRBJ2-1	CASSLESGPNFNEQFF	TGCGCCAGCAGCTTAGAGAGTGGGCCCAACTTTAATGAGCAGTTCTTC
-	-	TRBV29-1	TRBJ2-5	CSARDRERIETQYF	TGCAGCGCTCGGGACCGAGAGAGGATCGAGACCCAGTACTTC
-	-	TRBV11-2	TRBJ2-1	CASSFSESPYNEQFF	TGTGCCAGCAGCTTTTCCGAATCCCCGTACAATGAGCAGTTCTTC
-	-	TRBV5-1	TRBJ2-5	CASSLGGTQYF	TGCGCCAGCAGCTTGGGCGGGACCCAGTACTTC
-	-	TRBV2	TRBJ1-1	CASSSQKGGTEAFF	TGTGCCAGCAGTAGTCAGAAGGGGGGCACTGAAGCTTTCTTT
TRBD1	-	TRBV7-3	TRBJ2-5	CASSTRTGSETQYF	TGTGCCAGCAGCACCCGGACAGGGTCAGAGACCCAGTACTTC
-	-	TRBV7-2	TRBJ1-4	CASSLVRGNGGEKLFF	TGTGCCAGCAGCTTAGTGAGGGGCAATGGGGGAGAAAAACTGTTTTTT
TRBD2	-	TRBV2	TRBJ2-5	CASRKTSGPQETQYF	TGTGCCAGCAGAAAGACTAGCGGGCCGCAAGAGACCCAGTACTTC